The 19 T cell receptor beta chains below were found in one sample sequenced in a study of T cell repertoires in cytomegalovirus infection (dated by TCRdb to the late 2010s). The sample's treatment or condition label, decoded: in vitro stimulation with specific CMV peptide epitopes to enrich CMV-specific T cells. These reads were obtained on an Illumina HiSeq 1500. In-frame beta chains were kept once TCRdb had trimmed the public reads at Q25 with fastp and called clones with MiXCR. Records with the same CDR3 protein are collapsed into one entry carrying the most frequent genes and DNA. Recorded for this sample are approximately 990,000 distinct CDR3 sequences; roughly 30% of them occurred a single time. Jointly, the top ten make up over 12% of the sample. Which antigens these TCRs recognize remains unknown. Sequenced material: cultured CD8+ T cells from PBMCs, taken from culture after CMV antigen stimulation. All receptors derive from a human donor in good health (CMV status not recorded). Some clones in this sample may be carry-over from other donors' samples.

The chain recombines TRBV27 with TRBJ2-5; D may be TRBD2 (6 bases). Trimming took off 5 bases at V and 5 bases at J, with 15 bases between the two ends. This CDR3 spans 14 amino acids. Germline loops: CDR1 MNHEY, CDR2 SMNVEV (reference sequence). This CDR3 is CASSPWEARETQYF. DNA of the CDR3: TGTGCCAGCAGTCCTTGGGAGGCCCGGGAGACCCAGTACTTC.

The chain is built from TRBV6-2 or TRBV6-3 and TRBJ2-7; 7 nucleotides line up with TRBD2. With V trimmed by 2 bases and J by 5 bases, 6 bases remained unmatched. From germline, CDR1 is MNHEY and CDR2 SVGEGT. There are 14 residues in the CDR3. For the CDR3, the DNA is TGTGCCAGCAGTTACCCCCGGGGAGGGAACGAGCAGTACGTC. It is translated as CASSYPRGGNEQYV.

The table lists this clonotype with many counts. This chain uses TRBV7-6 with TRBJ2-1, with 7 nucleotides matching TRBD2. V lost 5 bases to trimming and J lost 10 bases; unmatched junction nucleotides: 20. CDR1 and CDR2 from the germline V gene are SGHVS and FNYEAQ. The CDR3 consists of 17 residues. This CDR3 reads CASSTPLGRGGVGEQFF. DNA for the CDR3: TGTGCCAGCAGCACGCCCCTTGGTCGCGGGGGTGTCGGGGAGCAGTTCTTC.

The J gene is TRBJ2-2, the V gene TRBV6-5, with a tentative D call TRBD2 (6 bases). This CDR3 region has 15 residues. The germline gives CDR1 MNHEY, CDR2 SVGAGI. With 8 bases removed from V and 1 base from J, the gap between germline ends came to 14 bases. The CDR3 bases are TGTGCCAGCCATGCGCGGGACCAGAACACCGGGGAGCTGTTTTTT. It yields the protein CASHARDQNTGELFF.

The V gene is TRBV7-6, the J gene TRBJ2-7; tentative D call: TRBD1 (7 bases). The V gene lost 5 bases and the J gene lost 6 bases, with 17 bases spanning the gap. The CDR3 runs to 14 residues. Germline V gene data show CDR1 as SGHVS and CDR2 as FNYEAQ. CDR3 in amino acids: CASSERAGGGEQYF. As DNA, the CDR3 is TGTGCCAGCAGCGAGAGGGCAGGGGGAGGCGAGCAGTACTTC.

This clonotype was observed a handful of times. CDR3 sequence (DNA): TGTGCCAGCACCGGAATCACCGGGGAGCTGTTTTTT. Its protein product is CASTGITGELFF. The chain has TRBV6-1 and TRBJ2-2, with no clear D. Trimming took 7 bases from V and 4 from J, leaving 7 bases between them. This CDR3 region has 12 residues. Germline lookup yields CDR1 MNHNS and CDR2 SASEGT.

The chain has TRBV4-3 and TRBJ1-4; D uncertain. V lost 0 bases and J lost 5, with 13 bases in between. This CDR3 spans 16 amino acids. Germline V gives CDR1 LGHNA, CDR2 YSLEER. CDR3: CASSQEGDLGNEKLFF. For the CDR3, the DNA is TGCGCCAGCAGCCAAGAGGGTGACTTGGGGAATGAAAAACTGTTTTTT.

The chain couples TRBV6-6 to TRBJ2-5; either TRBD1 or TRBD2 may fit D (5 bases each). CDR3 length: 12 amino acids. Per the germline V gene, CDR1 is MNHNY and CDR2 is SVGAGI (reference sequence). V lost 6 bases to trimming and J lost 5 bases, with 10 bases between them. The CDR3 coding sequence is TGTGCCAGCAGGACGTGGGGGGAGACCCAGTACTTC. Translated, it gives CASRTWGETQYF.

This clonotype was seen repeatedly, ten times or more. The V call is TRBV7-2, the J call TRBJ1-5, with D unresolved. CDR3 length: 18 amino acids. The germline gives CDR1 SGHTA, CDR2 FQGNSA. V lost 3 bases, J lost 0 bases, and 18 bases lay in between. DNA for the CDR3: TGTGCCAGCAGCTTCCTCGGGAGGGAAGGAAATAGCAATCAGCCCCAGCATTTT. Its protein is CASSFLGREGNSNQPQHF.

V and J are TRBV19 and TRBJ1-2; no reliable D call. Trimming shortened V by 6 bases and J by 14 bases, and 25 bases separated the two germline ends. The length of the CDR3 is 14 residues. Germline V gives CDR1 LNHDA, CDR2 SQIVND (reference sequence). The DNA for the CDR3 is TGTGCCAGTAGCCTGGCAGGCCCTTCTATCGGAGAGACCTTC. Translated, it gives CASSLAGPSIGETF.

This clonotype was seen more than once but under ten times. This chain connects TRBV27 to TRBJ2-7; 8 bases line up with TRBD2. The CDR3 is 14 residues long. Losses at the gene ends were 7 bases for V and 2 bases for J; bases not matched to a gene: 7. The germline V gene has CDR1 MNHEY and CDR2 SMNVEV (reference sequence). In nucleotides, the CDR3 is TGTGCCAGCACCGACGGGGGGGGCGCCTACGAGCAGTACTTC. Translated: CASTDGGGAYEQYF.

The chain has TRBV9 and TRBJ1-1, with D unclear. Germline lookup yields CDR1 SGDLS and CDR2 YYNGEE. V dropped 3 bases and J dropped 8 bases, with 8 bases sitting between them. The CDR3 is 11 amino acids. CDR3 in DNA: TGTGCCAGCAGCGCGGGTCGGGAAGCTTTCTTT. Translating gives CASSAGREAFF.

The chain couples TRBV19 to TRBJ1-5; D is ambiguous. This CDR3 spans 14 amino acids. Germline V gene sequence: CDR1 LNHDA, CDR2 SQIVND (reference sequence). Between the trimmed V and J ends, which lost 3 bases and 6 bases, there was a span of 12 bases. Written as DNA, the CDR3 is TGTGCCAGTAGTATGAAAGGGTTTGGTCAGCCCCAGCATTTT. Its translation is CASSMKGFGQPQHF.

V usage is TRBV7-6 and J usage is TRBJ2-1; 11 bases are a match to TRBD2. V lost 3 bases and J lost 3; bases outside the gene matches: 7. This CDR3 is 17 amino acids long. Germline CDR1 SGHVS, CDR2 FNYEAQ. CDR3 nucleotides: TGTGCCAGCAGCTTTGTTAGCGGGGGGGCCGTCTACAATGAGCAGTTCTTC. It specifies CASSFVSGGAVYNEQFF. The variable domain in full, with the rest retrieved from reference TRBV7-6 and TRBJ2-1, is GAGVSQSPRYKVTKRGQDVALRCDPISGHVSLYWYRQALGQGPEFLTYFNYEAQQDKSGLPNDRFSAERPEGSISTLTIQRTEQRDSAMYRCASSFVSGGAVYNEQFFGPGTRLTVL.

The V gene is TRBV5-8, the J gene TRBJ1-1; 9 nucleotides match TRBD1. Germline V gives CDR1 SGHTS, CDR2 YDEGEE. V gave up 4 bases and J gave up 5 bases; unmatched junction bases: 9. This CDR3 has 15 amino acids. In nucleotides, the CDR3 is TGTGCCAGCAGCCTCGTAGGGACAGGGTGGACTGAAGCTTTCTTT. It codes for CASSLVGTGWTEAFF.

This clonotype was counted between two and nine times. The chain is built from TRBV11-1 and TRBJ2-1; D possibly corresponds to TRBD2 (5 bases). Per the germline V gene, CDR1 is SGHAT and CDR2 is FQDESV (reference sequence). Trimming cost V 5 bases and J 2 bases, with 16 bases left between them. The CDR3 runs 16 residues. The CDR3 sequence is CASSPGGAFPYNEQFF. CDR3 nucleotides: TGTGCCAGCAGCCCAGGAGGCGCATTTCCCTACAATGAGCAGTTCTTC.

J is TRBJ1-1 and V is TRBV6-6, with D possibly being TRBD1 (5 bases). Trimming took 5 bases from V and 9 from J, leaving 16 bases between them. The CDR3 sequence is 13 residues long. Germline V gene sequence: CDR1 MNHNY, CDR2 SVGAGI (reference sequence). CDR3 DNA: TGTGCCAGCAGTCCCCCTCCAGGGAATAAAGCTTTCTTT. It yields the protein CASSPPPGNKAFF.

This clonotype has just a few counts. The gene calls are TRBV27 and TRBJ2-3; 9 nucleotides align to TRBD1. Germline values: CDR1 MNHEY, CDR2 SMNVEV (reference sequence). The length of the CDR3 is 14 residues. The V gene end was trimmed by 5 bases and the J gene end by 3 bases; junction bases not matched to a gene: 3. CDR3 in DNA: TGTGCCAGCAGTGGGACAGGGAATACAGATACGCAGTATTTT. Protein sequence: CASSGTGNTDTQYF.

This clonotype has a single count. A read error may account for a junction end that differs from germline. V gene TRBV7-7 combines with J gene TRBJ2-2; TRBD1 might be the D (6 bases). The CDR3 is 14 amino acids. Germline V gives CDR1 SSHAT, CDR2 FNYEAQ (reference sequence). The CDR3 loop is CASSSSQGSGELFF. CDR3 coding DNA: TGTGCTAGCAGCAGCTCACAGGGCTCCGGGGAGCTGTTTTTT. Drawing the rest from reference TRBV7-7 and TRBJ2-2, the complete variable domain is GAGVSQSPRYKVTKRGQDVTLRCDPISSHATLYWYQQALGQGPEFLTYFNYEAQPDKSGLPSDRFSAERPEGSISTLTIQRTEQRDSAMYRCASSSSQGSGELFFGEGSRLTVL.